This TCR beta chain came from a study of control samples from healthy donors and cancer patients. Libraries were prepared by immunoSEQ multiplex PCR; TCRdb keeps only in-frame clonotypes and omits some of them. The table has 65,000 to 85,000 clones, roughly 86% seen once. The CDR3 is 18 residues long. Deletions cut 0 bases from V and 0 bases from J, with 17 bases between. The source material was PBMCs. The V call is TRBV23-1, the J call TRBJ1-1; TRBD1 is a possible D gene (5 bases). TRBV23-1 is annotated as an ORF whose role is uncertain. This receptor was obtained from a woman between 45 and 60 years old with head and neck cancer. In DNA, the CDR3 is TGCGCCAGCAGTCAATCGTGGGTGAGGCGACAGTTGAACACTGAAGCTTTCTTT. Amino acids: CASSQSWVRRQLNTEAFF.